A selection of T cell receptor beta chains follows, all from one sample in a study of OX40 agonist ivuxolimab in advanced cancers. Generated by immunoSEQ multiplex PCR, the TCRdb table keeps only in-frame clones and is missing some. This table has tens of thousands of clones, roughly 87% appearing once. Sequences were derived from CD4+ or CD8+ T cells sorted from blood, sampled in a trial of the OX40 agonist ivuxolimab. These receptors were obtained from an adult with an advanced solid tumor such as melanoma, head and neck, liver or kidney cancer. The CDR3 runs from the conserved cysteine through the conserved F or W. D genes are given only for firm matches. Rows may omit the clone size; those that give it use once, few, many or a size class.

d_call	clone_size	v_call	j_call	cdr3_aa	cdr3_nt
TRBD1	NA	TRBV5-1	TRBJ2-7	CASSSQGAYEQYF	TGCGCCAGCAGCTCTCAGGGGGCCTACGAGCAGTACTTC
TRBD2	NA	TRBV7-2	TRBJ2-5	CASSLGGGGGETQYF	TGTGCCAGCAGCTTAGGCGGGGGGGGCGGAGAGACCCAGTACTTC
NA	NA	TRBV6-5	TRBJ1-5	CASKRLADSNQPQHF	TGTGCCAGCAAAAGGTTGGCAGATAGCAATCAGCCCCAGCATTTT
TRBD2	NA	TRBV29-1	TRBJ2-3	CSISGGRSTDTQYF	TGCAGCATTTCGGGGGGTCGGAGCACAGATACGCAGTATTTT
NA	NA	TRBV19	TRBJ2-7	CASRATGSGSYEQYF	TGTGCCAGTAGGGCAACAGGGTCAGGTTCGTACGAGCAGTACTTC
NA	once	TRBV25-1	TRBJ2-7	CASSDEAGSYEQYF	TGTGCCAGCAGTGATGAGGCGGGCTCCTACGAGCAGTACTTC
NA	NA	TRBV5-1	TRBJ1-1	CASGQGDLWAEAFF	TGCGCCAGCGGCCAAGGCGATCTGTGGGCTGAAGCTTTCTTT
NA	NA	TRBV19	TRBJ2-6	CASTQQVGANVLTF	TGTGCCAGTACCCAGCAAGTAGGGGCCAACGTCCTGACTTTC
NA	NA	TRBV5-5	TRBJ2-7	CASSLVGIVSGRYEQYF	TGTGCCAGCAGCTTGGTCGGTATTGTCAGTGGCCGCTACGAGCAGTACTTC
TRBD1	few	TRBV7-8	TRBJ1-6	CASSSRQGPPLHF	TGTGCCAGCAGCTCCCGACAGGGGCCACCCCTCCACTTT
TRBD1	NA	TRBV6-1	TRBJ1-2	CASSGTGSVDGYTF	TGTGCCAGCAGTGGGACAGGGAGTGTAGATGGCTACACCTTC
TRBD1	NA	TRBV7-8	TRBJ2-7	CASSNRDREGEQYF	TGTGCCAGCAGCAACCGGGACAGGGAAGGCGAGCAGTACTTC
NA	NA	TRBV19	TRBJ1-1	CASSGGRTEAFF	TGTGCCAGTTCTGGGGGTCGCACTGAAGCTTTCTTT
NA	NA	TRBV5-1	TRBJ2-7	CASSLAARSSYEQYF	TGCGCCAGCAGCTTGGCGGCGCGGAGCTCCTACGAGCAGTACTTC
NA	NA	TRBV7-9	TRBJ2-3	CASSFKGPRTDTQYF	TGTGCCAGCAGCTTTAAAGGTCCTAGAACAGATACGCAGTATTTT
NA	NA	TRBV11-2	TRBJ2-1	CASSLGGTYNEQFF	TGTGCCAGCAGCTTAGGTGGGACCTACAATGAGCAGTTCTTC
NA	NA	TRBV18	TRBJ2-7	CASSPPGTNYEQYF	TGTGCCAGCTCACCACCAGGCACCAACTACGAGCAGTACTTC
NA	NA	TRBV7-2	TRBJ1-2	CASSLDRRTGYTF	TGTGCCAGCAGCTTAGACCGGCGAACTGGCTACACCTTC
NA	NA	TRBV5-1	TRBJ2-1	CASSLGVGGYYNEQFF	TGCGCCAGCAGCTTGGGGGTGGGTGGGTACTACAATGAGCAGTTCTTC
NA	NA	TRBV18	TRBJ1-2	CASSPAAANYGYTF	TGTGCCAGCTCACCGGCAGCAGCTAACTATGGCTACACCTTC
TRBD2	NA	TRBV5-1	TRBJ2-5	CASGLAGAETQYF	TGCGCCAGCGGGCTAGCGGGGGCAGAGACCCAGTACTTC
NA	once	TRBV15	TRBJ2-3	CATSREQPDTQYF	TGTGCCACCAGCAGAGAACAGCCAGATACGCAGTATTTT
NA	NA	TRBV6-5	TRBJ2-3	CASSRLGGAERYF	TGTGCCAGCAGCCGATTAGGGGGGGCAGAGCGGTATTTT
NA	NA	TRBV5-1	TRBJ2-3	CASSLGGYLDTQYF	TGCGCCAGCAGCTTGGGGGGATATCTGGATACGCAGTATTTT
NA	NA	TRBV5-1	TRBJ1-2	CASSLGGVANYGYTF	TGCGCCAGCAGCTTAGGGGGGGTAGCTAACTATGGCTACACCTTC
NA	NA	TRBV5-1	TRBJ1-6	CASSPRNWDSPLHF	TGCGCCAGCAGCCCCCGCAATTGGGATTCACCCCTCCACTTT
NA	NA	TRBV6-5	TRBJ1-3	CASSRQNSGNTIYF	TGTGCCAGCAGTCGACAGAACTCTGGAAACACCATATATTTT
NA	NA	TRBV19	TRBJ1-2	CASSLAPGVGYGYTF	TGTGCCAGTAGTCTAGCCCCAGGGGTGGGCTATGGCTACACCTTC
TRBD1	few	TRBV5-1	TRBJ1-5	CASSFGDRDNQPQHF	TGCGCCAGCAGCTTCGGGGACAGGGACAATCAGCCCCAGCATTTT
NA	NA	TRBV9	TRBJ1-3	CASSPSSSGNTIYF	TGTGCCAGCAGCCCCTCGTCCTCTGGAAACACCATATATTTT
NA	NA	TRBV7-7	TRBJ1-2	CASIPPRGAGLDGYTF	TGTGCCAGCATTCCCCCCCGGGGGGCAGGGTTAGATGGCTACACCTTC
NA	once	TRBV6-1	TRBJ2-5	CASTLGQTRGETQYF	TGTGCCAGCACCCTGGGACAAACCCGGGGGGAGACCCAGTACTTC
NA	NA	TRBV25-1	TRBJ2-3	CASRGGGGGTDTQYF	TGTGCCAGCAGAGGGGGCGGGGGCGGCACAGATACGCAGTATTTT
NA	NA	TRBV7-9	TRBJ1-2	CASSEEGIYGYTF	TGTGCCAGCAGCGAGGAAGGGATCTATGGCTACACCTTC
NA	NA	TRBV5-4	TRBJ1-2	CASSLTAGGPGYTF	TGTGCCAGCAGCTTGACTGCCGGGGGCCCGGGCTACACCTTC
NA	NA	TRBV15	TRBJ1-2	CATSTVWGVGHGYTF	TGTGCCACCAGCACCGTGTGGGGGGTCGGGCATGGCTACACCTTC
TRBD1	NA	TRBV6-6	TRBJ1-2	CASRPQGAGYGYTF	TGTGCCAGCAGACCACAGGGGGCAGGCTATGGCTACACCTTC
NA	NA	TRBV19	TRBJ2-3	CASSIGRTDTQYF	TGTGCCAGTAGTATAGGGCGCACAGATACGCAGTATTTT
NA	NA	TRBV7-2	TRBJ2-7	CASSLGRLAYEQYF	TGTGCCAGCAGCTTAGGAAGACTAGCCTACGAGCAGTACTTC
NA	once	TRBV9	TRBJ2-3	CASSVALRGRGTDTQYF	TGTGCCAGCAGCGTAGCTTTGAGGGGTAGGGGCACAGATACGCAGTATTTT
NA	NA	TRBV2	TRBJ2-5	CASSVGQASGTQYF	TGTGCCAGCAGTGTAGGGCAGGCCTCGGGGACCCAGTACTTC
NA	once	TRBV5-8	TRBJ2-7	CASSLVYEQYF	TGTGCCAGCAGCTTAGTCTACGAGCAGTACTTC
NA	NA	TRBV5-1	TRBJ2-7	CASSLRSGVSYEQYF	TGCGCCAGCAGCTTGCGTTCAGGGGTTTCCTACGAGCAGTACTTC
NA	NA	TRBV6-1	TRBJ1-3	CASSEVRIRNIIYF	TGTGCCAGCAGTGAAGTCAGGATAAGAAACATCATATATTTT
TRBD2	NA	TRBV7-2	TRBJ2-5	CASRTWSGGARETQYF	TGTGCCAGCAGGACGTGGAGCGGGGGGGCCAGAGAGACCCAGTACTTC
NA	NA	TRBV28	TRBJ2-1	CASSSPSRGARDEQFF	TGTGCCAGCAGTTCACCTAGCCGCGGGGCGAGGGATGAGCAGTTCTTC
NA	NA	TRBV11-2	TRBJ1-4	CASSFGGNEKLFF	TGTGCCAGCAGCTTTGGGGGTAATGAAAAACTGTTTTTT
TRBD2	NA	TRBV6-6	TRBJ2-2	CASRRGVNTGELFF	TGTGCCAGCCGGCGGGGGGTTAACACCGGGGAGCTGTTTTTT
TRBD1	NA	TRBV4-1	TRBJ1-2	CASSRAGTASYGYTF	TGCGCCAGCAGCAGGGCCGGGACAGCGAGCTATGGCTACACCTTC
NA	NA	TRBV4-1	TRBJ2-7	CASSGSLGSPYEQYF	TGCGCCAGCTCTGGCTCCCTCGGTTCCCCTTACGAGCAGTACTTC
NA	NA	TRBV5-1	TRBJ1-3	CASSLTGSRLRNTIYF	TGCGCCAGCAGCTTGACAGGGAGTCGGCTTCGAAACACCATATATTTT
TRBD1	NA	TRBV7-9	TRBJ1-6	CASTNLGQGRNSPLHF	TGTGCCAGCACCAACTTGGGACAGGGGAGGAATTCACCCCTCCACTTT
NA	NA	TRBV14	TRBJ1-3	CASSLGTTTSGNTIYF	TGTGCCAGCAGCCTAGGCACCACCACCTCTGGAAACACCATATATTTT
NA	NA	TRBV11-3	TRBJ2-3	CASSLSCGTTDTQYF	TGTGCCAGCAGCTTATCCTGCGGCACCACAGATACGCAGTATTTT
TRBD1	NA	TRBV7-8	TRBJ1-2	CASSLARGQGNYGYTF	TGTGCCAGCAGCTTAGCGCGAGGACAGGGGAACTATGGCTACACCTTC
NA	NA	TRBV19	TRBJ2-5	CASRPRLVQTQYF	TGTGCCAGTAGACCCCGACTAGTTCAGACCCAGTACTTC
NA	NA	TRBV7-9	TRBJ1-1	CASSFGEGAFF	TGTGCCAGCAGCTTCGGGGAGGGAGCTTTCTTT